This TCR beta chain appears in the sequencing data of a study of shared clonotypes between healthy human individuals. TCRdb's table, derived via immunoSEQ multiplex PCR, lists solely in-frame clones and lacks some. The sample carries 500,000 or so clones, roughly 95% recorded once. This CDR3 region has 17 residues. Per the germline V gene, CDR1 is MGHDK and CDR2 is SYGVNS. Trimming took off 3 bases at V and 6 bases at J, with 20 bases between the two ends. The clonotype originates from a woman aged 25-40 years in good health. The J gene is TRBJ2-2, the V gene TRBV25-1; tentatively, D is TRBD1 or TRBD2 (6 bases each). The material sequenced was naive CD4+ T cells sorted from blood. Subset of the sample: CD45RA+ positively selected. CDR3 sequence (DNA): TGTGCCAGCAGTGAGGGGAAAGGGGGGTTCCGTGCCGGGGAGCTGTTTTTT. It is translated as CASSEGKGGFRAGELFF.